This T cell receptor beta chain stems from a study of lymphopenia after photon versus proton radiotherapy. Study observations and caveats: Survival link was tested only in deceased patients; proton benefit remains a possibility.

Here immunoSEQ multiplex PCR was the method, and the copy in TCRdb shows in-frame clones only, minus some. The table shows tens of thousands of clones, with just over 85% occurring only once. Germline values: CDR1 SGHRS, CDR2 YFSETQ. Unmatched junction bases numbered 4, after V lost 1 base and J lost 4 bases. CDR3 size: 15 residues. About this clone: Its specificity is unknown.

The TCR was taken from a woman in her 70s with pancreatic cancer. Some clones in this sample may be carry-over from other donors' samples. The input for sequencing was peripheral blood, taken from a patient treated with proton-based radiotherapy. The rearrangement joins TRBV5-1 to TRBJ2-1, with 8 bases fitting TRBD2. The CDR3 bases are TGCGCCAGCAGCTTGTCGGCTAGCGGGTACAATGAGCAGTTCTTC. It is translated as CASSLSASGYNEQFF.